This TCR beta chain was identified in a study of early T cells in non-severe SARS-CoV-2 infection. J lost 10 bases, V lost 3 bases, and 4 bases had no gene match. The CDR3 runs 12 residues. CDR1 and CDR2 from the germline V gene are SGHAT and FQNNGV. A single record per CDR3 protein comes from TCRdb applying MiXCR to the 5' RACE reads. The sample has about 64,000 distinct CDR3 sequences, over 10% seen once. This chain links TRBV11-2 with TRBJ2-3; 7 nucleotides align to TRBD2. The sequencing here drew on whole blood, taken at baseline. This clonotype was sampled from an adult who was a healthcare worker with PCR-confirmed SARS-CoV-2 infection or an uninfected control (not recorded which). CDR3 amino acids: CASSFRGVSQYF. CDR3 DNA sequence: TGTGCCAGCAGCTTTCGGGGGGTCTCGCAGTATTTT. The entire variable domain, with the rest obtained from reference TRBV11-2 and TRBJ2-3, is as follows: EAGVAQSPRYKIIEKRQSVAFWCNPISGHATLYWYQQILGQGPKLLIQFQNNGVVDDSQLPKDRFSAERLKGVDSTLKIQPAKLEDSAVYLCASSFRGVSQYFGPGTRLTVL.